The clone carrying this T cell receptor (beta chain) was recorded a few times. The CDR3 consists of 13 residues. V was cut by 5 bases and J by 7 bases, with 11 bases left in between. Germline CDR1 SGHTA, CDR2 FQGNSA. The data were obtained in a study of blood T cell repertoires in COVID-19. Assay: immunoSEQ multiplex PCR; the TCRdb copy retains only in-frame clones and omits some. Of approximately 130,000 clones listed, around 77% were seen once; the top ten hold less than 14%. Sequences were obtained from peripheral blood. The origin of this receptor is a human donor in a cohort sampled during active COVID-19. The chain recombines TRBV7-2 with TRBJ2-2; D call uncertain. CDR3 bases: TGTGCCAGCAGCCCCAGTTCGGGCGGGGAGCTGTTTTTT. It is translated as CASSPSSGGELFF.